What follows are 9 T cell receptor beta chains derived from one specimen sequenced in a study of control samples from healthy donors and cancer patients. Clones were read by immunoSEQ multiplex PCR, and TCRdb kept only the in-frame ones, dropping some. The sample has 100,000 to 150,000 clones, 80% to 90% seen once. The sequenced material came from blood. The receptors originated from a man in his sixties in good health.

The chain joins TRBV6-4 to TRBJ2-2; possibly TRBD1 for D (5 bases). The CDR3 sequence is 14 residues long. V was trimmed by 8 bases and J by 2 bases, leaving 12 bases between them. Germline loops: CDR1 MRHNA, CDR2 SNTAGT. In DNA form, the CDR3 reads TGTGCCAGCTCCTGGACACAAAACACCGGGGAGCTGTTTTTT. Its translation is CASSWTQNTGELFF.

The genes are TRBV13 and TRBJ2-2, with a possible D match to TRBD1 (6 bases). V lost 7 bases and J lost 3, with 15 bases in between. The CDR3 contains 15 residues. Germline V gene data show CDR1 as PRHDT and CDR2 as FYEKMQ (reference sequence). CDR3 residues: CASNYRALDTGELFF. Here the CDR3 DNA reads TGTGCCAGCAACTACAGGGCCCTGGACACCGGGGAGCTGTTTTTT.

The chain's CDR3 is CASRQGLPNSPLHF. The CDR3 DNA follows: TGTGCCAGCAGGCAGGGTCTTCCTAATTCACCCCTCCACTTT. The chain combines TRBV28 with TRBJ1-6; weak D call: TRBD1 (5 bases). The CDR3 loop spans 14 amino acids. Trimming removed 6 bases from V and 6 bases from J, with 12 bases in between. Germline CDR1 is MDHEN and CDR2 is SYDVKM.

This rearrangement joins TRBV3-1 (or the pseudogene TRBV3-2) to TRBJ1-4; D may be TRBD1 (5 bases). Trimming cost V 0 bases and J 7 bases, with 6 bases left between them. The length of the CDR3 is 13 residues. Germline loops: CDR1 LGHDT, CDR2 YNNKEL (reference sequence). CDR3 in DNA: TGTGCCAGCAGCCAAGATGGGGGTGAAAAACTGTTTTTT. Encoded protein: CASSQDGGEKLFF.

This sequence joins TRBV4-3 and TRBJ1-1, with D maybe TRBD1 (5 bases). CDR3 length: 14 residues. Trimming shortened V by 4 bases and J by 1 base, and 10 bases separated the two germline ends. CDR1 is LGHNA, CDR2 YSLEER, per germline. The DNA for the CDR3 is TGCGCCAGCAGCCCCCTGACAGCGAACACTGAAGCTTTCTTT. It codes for CASSPLTANTEAFF.

The rearrangement uses TRBV11-3 and TRBJ2-3; 10 positions match TRBD2. CDR3 length: 15 amino acids. With V trimmed by 5 bases and J by 2 bases, 4 bases remained unmatched. Per the germline V gene, CDR1 is SGHNT and CDR2 is YENEEA. The CDR3 region has the DNA TGTGCCAGCAGCCAAGGACTAGCGGACACAGATACGCAGTATTTT. Translated: CASSQGLADTDTQYF.

The chain recombines TRBV28 with TRBJ2-3; D remains ambiguous. In germline, CDR1 is MDHEN, CDR2 SYDVKM. This CDR3 contains 10 residues. With 5 bases removed from V and 8 bases from J, the gap between germline ends came to 5 bases. The CDR3 DNA follows: TGTGCCAGCAGTCTCACTACGCAGTATTTT. It yields the protein CASSLTTQYF.

The chain recombines TRBV21-1 with TRBJ2-7; no DNA check was done on the table's D call, TRBD1. TRBV21-1 is a recognized pseudogene. This CDR3 contains 16 residues. This CDR3 is CATTPRTSTFPYEQYF. The CDR3 region has the DNA TGTGCCACAACCCCCAGGACAAGTACCTTTCCTTACGAGCAGTACTTC.

This clone was found once. The rearrangement uses TRBV5-4 and TRBJ1-6, with 7 bases identical to TRBD1. V dropped 2 bases and J dropped 7; count of bases not matched to a gene: 3. This CDR3 contains 14 residues. CDR1 and CDR2 from the germline V gene are SGHNT and YYREEE (reference sequence). The CDR3 nucleotides read TGTGCCAGCAGCTTCCGGGACAGAAATTCACCCCTCCACTTT. This encodes CASSFRDRNSPLHF.